Listed below are T cell receptor beta chains from one sample, sequenced in a study of T cells expressing NK-cell markers. Reprocessing the 5' RACE reads, TCRdb reports a single entry for every CDR3 protein and omits DNA. The sample holds about 540,000 distinct CDR3 sequences. Specimen: blood T cells: a sorted CD56 or NKG2C T cell subset, CD4+ or CD8+ T cells, or bulk PBMC T cells (not recorded which). These receptors came from a man younger than 35 in good health. CDR3s include the opening cysteine and the closing phenylalanine or tryptophan.

V: TRBV29-1
J: TRBJ2-5
length: 14
CDR3: CSVETRPSGETQYF

V: TRBV20-1
J: TRBJ2-1
length: 14
CDR3: CSAATPAKDNEQFF

V: TRBV3-1
J: TRBJ2-2
length: 15
CDR3: CASSHVRGVTGELFF

V: TRBV12-3/TRBV12-4
J: TRBJ2-1
length: 11
CDR3: CASRRSSEQFF

V: TRBV20-1
J: TRBJ2-7
length: 14
CDR3: CSAIFLGGAYEQYF

V: TRBV5-1
J: TRBJ2-7
length: 13
CDR3: CASSLERVNEQYF

V: TRBV2
J: TRBJ2-1
length: 16
CDR3: CASSVAGTGLYNEQFF

V: TRBV5-1
J: TRBJ2-1
length: 15
CDR3: CASSLGASLANEQFF

V: TRBV12-3/TRBV12-4
J: TRBJ1-3
length: 18
CDR3: CASSLATGTGRSGNTIYF

V: TRBV10-3
J: TRBJ2-1
length: 15
CDR3: CAISGPSGRENEQFF

V: TRBV7-3
J: TRBJ2-1
length: 16
CDR3: CASSPAFVSSYNEQFF

V: TRBV6-1
J: TRBJ2-3
length: 16
CDR3: CASSERLAGGTDTQYF

V: TRBV7-3
J: TRBJ2-3
length: 16
CDR3: CASSLFGRGGTDTQYF

V: TRBV20-1
J: TRBJ2-3
length: 15
CDR3: CSCRSSGTVTDTQYF